This T cell receptor (beta chain) comes out of a study of blood T cell repertoires in COVID-19. Study as a whole: The United States, Italy and Spain supplied acute and convalescent COVID-19 samples. From T cells, B-cell-depleted T cells, or PBMCs came the material, which was cDNA or gDNA.

Generated by immunoSEQ multiplex PCR, the TCRdb table keeps only in-frame clones and is missing some. The repertoire consists of about 380,000 clones, with 85% occurring once and the leading ten covering around 3.4%. The V end was cut by 9 bases, the J end by 5 bases, with 14 bases between. The CDR3 consists of 13 residues. Germline V CDR1 and CDR2: SGHAT, FQNNGV. What was sequenced was peripheral blood. The clonotype was recovered from a young woman with acute or convalescent COVID-19. The V and J genes are TRBV11-2 and TRBJ1-5; TRBD1 might be the D (5 bases). The CDR3 DNA reads TGTGCCAGGTCCCAGGGCTTTGATCAGCCCCAGCATTTT. Amino acid sequence: CARSQGFDQPQHF.